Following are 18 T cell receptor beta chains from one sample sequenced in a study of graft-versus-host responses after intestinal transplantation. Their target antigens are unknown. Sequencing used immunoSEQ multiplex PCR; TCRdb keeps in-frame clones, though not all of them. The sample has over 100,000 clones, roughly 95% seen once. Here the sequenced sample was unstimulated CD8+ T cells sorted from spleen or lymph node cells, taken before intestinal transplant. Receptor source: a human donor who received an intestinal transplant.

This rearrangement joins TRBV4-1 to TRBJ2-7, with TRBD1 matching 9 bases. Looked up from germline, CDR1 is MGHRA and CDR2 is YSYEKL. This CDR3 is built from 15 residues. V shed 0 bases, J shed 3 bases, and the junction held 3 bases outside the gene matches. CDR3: CASSQETGQGYEQYF. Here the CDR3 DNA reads TGCGCCAGCAGCCAAGAGACGGGACAGGGCTACGAGCAGTACTTC.

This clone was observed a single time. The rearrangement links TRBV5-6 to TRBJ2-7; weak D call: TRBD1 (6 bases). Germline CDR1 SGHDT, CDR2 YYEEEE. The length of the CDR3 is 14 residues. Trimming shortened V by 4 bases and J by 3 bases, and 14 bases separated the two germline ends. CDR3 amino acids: CASSEGQTLYEQYF. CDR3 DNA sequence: TGTGCCAGCAGCGAGGGACAAACTCTCTACGAGCAGTACTTC.

CDR3 sequence: CASSEAPQGLDEKLFF. As DNA, the CDR3 is TGTGCCAGCAGTGAAGCGCCCCAGGGTTTGGATGAAAAACTGTTTTTT. The chain combines TRBV2 with TRBJ1-4; D is possibly TRBD1 (5 bases). Trimming pared 0 bases from V and 6 bases from J, leaving 14 bases between. The germline gives CDR1 SNHLY, CDR2 FYNNEI. This CDR3 region has 16 residues.

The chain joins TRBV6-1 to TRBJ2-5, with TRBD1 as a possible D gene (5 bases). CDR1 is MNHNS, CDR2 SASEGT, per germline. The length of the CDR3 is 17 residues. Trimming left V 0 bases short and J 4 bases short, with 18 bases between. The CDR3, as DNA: TGTGCCAGCAGTGAAGCGGTAGGAAACCCTAGGGGAGAGACCCAGTACTTC. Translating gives CASSEAVGNPRGETQYF.

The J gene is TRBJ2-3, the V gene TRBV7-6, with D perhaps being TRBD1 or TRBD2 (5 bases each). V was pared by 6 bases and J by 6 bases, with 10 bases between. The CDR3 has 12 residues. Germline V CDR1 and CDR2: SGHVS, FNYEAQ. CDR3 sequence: CASSRGRDTQYF. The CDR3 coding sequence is TGTGCCAGCAGTCGGGGCAGGGATACGCAGTATTTT. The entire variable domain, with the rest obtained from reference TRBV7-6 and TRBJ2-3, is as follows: GAGVSQSPRYKVTKRGQDVALRCDPISGHVSLYWYRQALGQGPEFLTYFNYEAQQDKSGLPNDRFSAERPEGSISTLTIQRTEQRDSAMYRCASSRGRDTQYFGPGTRLTVL.

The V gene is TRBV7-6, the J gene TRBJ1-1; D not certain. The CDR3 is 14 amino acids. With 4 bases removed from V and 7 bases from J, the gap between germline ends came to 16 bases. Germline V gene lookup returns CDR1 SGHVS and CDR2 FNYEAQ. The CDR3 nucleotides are TGTGCCAGCAGCTCGGCCCTATCTAGGGATGAAGCTTTCTTT. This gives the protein CASSSALSRDEAFF.

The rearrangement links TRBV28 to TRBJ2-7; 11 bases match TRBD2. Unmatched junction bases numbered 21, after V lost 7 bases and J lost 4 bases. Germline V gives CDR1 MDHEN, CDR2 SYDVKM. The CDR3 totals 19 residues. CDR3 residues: CASIPLAGRLAGGRYEQYF. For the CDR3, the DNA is TGTGCCAGCATTCCCCTGGCCGGGCGGCTAGCGGGAGGTAGGTACGAGCAGTACTTC.

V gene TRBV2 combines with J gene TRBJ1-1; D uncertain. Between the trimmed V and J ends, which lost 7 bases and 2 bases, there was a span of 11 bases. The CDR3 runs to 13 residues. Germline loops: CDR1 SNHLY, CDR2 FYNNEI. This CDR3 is CASNAFGNTEAFF. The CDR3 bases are TGTGCCAGCAACGCCTTCGGCAACACTGAAGCTTTCTTT.

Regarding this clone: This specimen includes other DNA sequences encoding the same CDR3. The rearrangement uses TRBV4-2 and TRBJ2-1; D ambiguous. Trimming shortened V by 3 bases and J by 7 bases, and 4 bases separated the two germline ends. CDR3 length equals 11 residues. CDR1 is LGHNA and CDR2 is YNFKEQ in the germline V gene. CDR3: CASSQGNEQFF. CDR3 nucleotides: TGTGCCAGCAGCCAGGGAAATGAGCAGTTCTTC.

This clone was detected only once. CDR3 protein: CASSPSGGTGELFF. CDR3 DNA: TGTGCCAGCAGCCCCTCGGGCGGGACCGGGGAGCTGTTTTTT. The V and J genes are TRBV9 and TRBJ2-2, with D possibly being TRBD2 (5 bases). Trimming left V 4 bases short and J 5 bases short, with 12 bases between. The germline V gene encodes CDR1 SGDLS and CDR2 YYNGEE. The CDR3 consists of 14 residues. Using reference TRBV9 and TRBJ2-2 for the parts outside the CDR3, the full variable domain is DSGVTQTPKHLITATGQRVTLRCSPRSGDLSVYWYQQSLDQGLQFLIQYYNGEERAKGNILERFSAQQFPDLHSELNLSSLELGDSALYFCASSPSGGTGELFFGEGSRLTVL.

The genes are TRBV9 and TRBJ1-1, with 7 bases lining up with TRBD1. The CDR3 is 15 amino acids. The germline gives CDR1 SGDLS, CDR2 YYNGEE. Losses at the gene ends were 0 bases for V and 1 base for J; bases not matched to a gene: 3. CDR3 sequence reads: CASSVEGTENTEAFF. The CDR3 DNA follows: TGTGCCAGCAGCGTAGAGGGGACAGAGAACACTGAAGCTTTCTTT.

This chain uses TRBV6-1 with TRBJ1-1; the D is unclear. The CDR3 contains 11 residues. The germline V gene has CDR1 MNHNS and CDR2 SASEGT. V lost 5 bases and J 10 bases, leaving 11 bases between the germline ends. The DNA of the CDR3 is TGTGCCAGCAGTTACGGTCTTCGAGCTTTCTTT. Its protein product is CASSYGLRAFF.

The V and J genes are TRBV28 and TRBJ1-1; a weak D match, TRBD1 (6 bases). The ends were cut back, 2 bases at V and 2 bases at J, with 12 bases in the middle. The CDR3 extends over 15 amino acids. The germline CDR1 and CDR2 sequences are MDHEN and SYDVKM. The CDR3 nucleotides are TGTGCCAGCAGTTTAGTCTTACAGGGTAACACTGAAGCTTTCTTT. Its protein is CASSLVLQGNTEAFF.

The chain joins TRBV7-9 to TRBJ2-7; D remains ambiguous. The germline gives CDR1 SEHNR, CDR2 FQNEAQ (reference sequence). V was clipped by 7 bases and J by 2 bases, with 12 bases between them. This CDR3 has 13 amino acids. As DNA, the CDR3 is TGTGCCAGCATTAACGGATCCCCCTACGAGCAGTACTTC. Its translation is CASINGSPYEQYF.

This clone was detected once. Here the CDR3 reads CASSSPERNEKLFF. The CDR3 bases are TGTGCCAGCAGTTCCCCTGAGCGAAATGAAAAACTGTTTTTT. The gene calls are TRBV28 and TRBJ1-4; D gene unclear. Trimming stripped 4 bases from V and 5 bases from J, with 11 bases between. Germline CDR1 is MDHEN and CDR2 is SYDVKM. This CDR3 has 14 amino acids. The entire variable domain, with the rest obtained from reference TRBV28 and TRBJ1-4, is as follows: DVKVTQSSRYLVKRTGEKVFLECVQDMDHENMFWYRQDPGLGLRLIYFSYDVKMKEKGDIPEGYSVSREKKERFSLILESASTNQTSMYLCASSSPERNEKLFFGSGTQLSVL.

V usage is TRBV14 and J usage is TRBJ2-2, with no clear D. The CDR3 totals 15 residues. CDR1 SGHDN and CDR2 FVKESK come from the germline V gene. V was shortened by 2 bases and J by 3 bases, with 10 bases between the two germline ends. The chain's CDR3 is CASSQTGVDTGELFF. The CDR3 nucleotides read TGTGCCAGCAGCCAAACCGGCGTGGACACCGGGGAGCTGTTTTTT.

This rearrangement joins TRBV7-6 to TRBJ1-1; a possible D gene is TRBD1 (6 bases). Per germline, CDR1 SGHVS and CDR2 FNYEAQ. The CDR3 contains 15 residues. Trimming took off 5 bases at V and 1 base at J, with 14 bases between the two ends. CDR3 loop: CASSPYRATNTEAFF. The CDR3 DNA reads TGTGCCAGCAGCCCATACAGGGCAACGAACACTGAAGCTTTCTTT.

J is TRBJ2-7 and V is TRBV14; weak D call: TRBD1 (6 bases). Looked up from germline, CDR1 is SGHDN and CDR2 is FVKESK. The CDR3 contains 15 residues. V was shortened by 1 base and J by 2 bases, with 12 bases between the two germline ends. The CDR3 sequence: CASSQGRGPTYEQYF. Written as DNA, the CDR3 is TGTGCCAGCAGCCAAGGCAGGGGCCCGACCTACGAGCAGTACTTC. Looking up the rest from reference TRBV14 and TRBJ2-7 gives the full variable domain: EAGVTQFPSHSVIEKGQTVTLRCDPISGHDNLYWYRRVMGKEIKFLLHFVKESKQDESGMPNNRFLAERTGGTYSTLKVQPAELEDSGVYFCASSQGRGPTYEQYFGPGTRLTVT.